This entry lists 30 T cell receptor beta chains sequenced from one sample in a study of shared clonotypes between healthy human individuals (dated by TCRdb to 2020 to 2022). Library preparation was by the immunoSEQ multiplex PCR assay. Here the immuneACCESS table is served through TCRdb, limited to in-frame sequences with V and J called. Missing clones are a known gap in these copies; in checked studies unresolved V genes cover under half, and the rest lacks a known reason. For this sample the table gives approximately 180,000 clones, of which 85% to 95% were detected only once. The top ten hold around 0.067% of the sample. The sample consisted of naive CD4+ T cells sorted from blood. What the cell subset or site label conveys for this sample: CD45RA+ positively selected. The origin of the receptors is a woman aged 25-40 years in good health.

The V gene is TRBV11-2, the J gene TRBJ1-1; possible D gene TRBD1, 5 bases. Germline CDR1 and CDR2: SGHAT and FQNNGV. The CDR3 covers 16 residues. Trimming stripped 6 bases from V and 1 base from J, with 18 bases between. The CDR3 DNA is TGTGCCAGCAGAATAGCTCGGGGCGGTCCGAACACTGAAGCTTTCTTT. Translating it yields CASRIARGGPNTEAFF. The full variable domain, completed using reference TRBV11-2 and TRBJ1-1, is EAGVAQSPRYKIIEKRQSVAFWCNPISGHATLYWYQQILGQGPKLLIQFQNNGVVDDSQLPKDRFSAERLKGVDSTLKIQPAKLEDSAVYLCASRIARGGPNTEAFFGQGTRLTVV.

The chain combines TRBV28 with TRBJ1-2; 9 bases align to TRBD1. The CDR3 is made up of 15 amino acids. V lost 1 base, J lost 6 bases, and 6 bases stayed unmatched. Germline-derived CDR1 and CDR2 are MDHEN and SYDVKM. The CDR3 here is CASSLYQQGADGYTF. In nucleotides, the CDR3 is TGTGCCAGCAGTTTATACCAACAGGGGGCGGATGGCTACACCTTC.

The genes are TRBV7-5 and TRBJ2-7. TRBV7-5 is a recognized pseudogene. There are 11 residues in the CDR3. CDR3 coding DNA: TGTGCCAGCAGCTTAGTTTCCGAGCAGTACTTC. Residues: CASSLVSEQYF.

V gene TRBV7-8 combines with J gene TRBJ2-7; the match to TRBD1 covers 8 bases. Germline values: CDR1 SGHVS, CDR2 FQNEAQ. V was pared by 5 bases and J by 4 bases, with 4 bases of the junction left unmatched. The CDR3 is made up of 13 amino acids. This CDR3 is CASSTRDRYEQYF. The CDR3 DNA follows: TGTGCCAGCAGCACCCGGGACAGGTACGAGCAGTACTTC.

This chain joins TRBV10-3 and TRBJ2-2, with 7 positions matching TRBD2. This CDR3 region has 16 residues. V was clipped by 1 base and J by 1 base; unmatched bases: 3. Germline loops: CDR1 ENHRY, CDR2 SYGVKD. CDR3 loop: CAISELGGMNTGELFF. CDR3 nucleotides: TGTGCCATCAGTGAGTTGGGGGGGATGAACACCGGGGAGCTGTTTTTT.

This clone has only one observation. V is TRBV23-1 and J is TRBJ1-5, with TRBD1 matching 7 bases. TRBV23-1 qualifies as an ORF whose function is uncertain. The length of the CDR3 is 14 residues. Trimming took 7 bases from V and 7 from J; bases not matched to a gene: 10. DNA of the CDR3: TGCGCCAGCAACCCAGGGGGTCTGAGCCAGCCCCAGCATTTT. Protein product: CASNPGGLSQPQHF.

This sequence joins TRBV18 and TRBJ2-1, with D possibly being TRBD1 (5 bases). V was pared by 1 base and J by 6 bases, with 13 bases between. From germline, CDR1 is KGHSH and CDR2 LQKENI. This CDR3 region has 15 residues. CDR3 sequence reads: CASSPLGAVINEQFF. The CDR3 DNA is TGTGCCAGCTCACCACTTGGGGCAGTAATCAATGAGCAGTTCTTC. Full variable domain (missing parts from reference TRBV18 and TRBJ2-1): NAGVMQNPRHLVRRRGQEARLRCSPMKGHSHVYWYRQLPEEGLKFMVYLQKENIIDESGMPKERFSAEFPKEGPSILRIQQVVRGDSAAYFCASSPLGAVINEQFFGPGTRLTVL.

The rearrangement uses TRBV7-2 and TRBJ2-7, with a tentative D call TRBD1 (6 bases). The V gene lost 1 base and the J gene lost 2 bases, with 12 bases spanning the gap. Germline values: CDR1 SGHTA, CDR2 FQGNSA. The CDR3 extends over 15 amino acids. CDR3 nucleotides: TGTGCCAGCAGCTTAGAAGCAGGGGCCCCCTACGAGCAGTACTTC. Its protein is CASSLEAGAPYEQYF. The entire variable domain, with the rest obtained from reference TRBV7-2 and TRBJ2-7, is as follows: GAGVSQSPSNKVTEKGKDVELRCDPISGHTALYWYRQSLGQGLEFLIYFQGNSAPDKSGLPSDRFSAERTGGSVSTLTIQRTQQEDSAVYLCASSLEAGAPYEQYFGPGTRLTVT.

The rearrangement joins TRBV9 to TRBJ2-7; 8 positions match TRBD2. CDR3 length equals 18 residues. Germline values: CDR1 SGDLS, CDR2 YYNGEE. The junction had 15 bases not matched to a gene; V was cut back by 0 bases and J by 4 bases. CDR3 sequence (DNA): TGTGCCAGCAGCGTAGGCTTAACTAGCGGATCAATTTCATACGAGCAGTACTTC. This codes for CASSVGLTSGSISYEQYF.

The chain uses TRBV4-2 and TRBJ2-3; 7 positions agree with TRBD1. The CDR3 consists of 15 residues. Trimming cost V 2 bases and J 4 bases; bases outside gene matches: 6. Germline CDR1 reads LGHNA; CDR2 reads YNFKEQ. CDR3 nucleotides: TGTGCCAGCAGCCAACCCGACAGGGTTGCAGATACGCAGTATTTT. Amino acids: CASSQPDRVADTQYF.

V and J are TRBV19 and TRBJ1-5; D not resolved. Trimming shortened V by 1 base and J by 2 bases, and 18 bases separated the two germline ends. CDR3 length: 18 residues. Germline values: CDR1 LNHDA, CDR2 SQIVND (reference sequence). Here the CDR3 reads CASSIVFPGNRRNQPQHF. In DNA form, the CDR3 reads TGTGCCAGTAGTATAGTATTCCCGGGGAATCGTCGCAATCAGCCCCAGCATTTT. The full variable domain, completed using reference TRBV19 and TRBJ1-5, is DGGITQSPKYLFRKEGQNVTLSCEQNLNHDAMYWYRQDPGQGLRLIYYSQIVNDFQKGDIAEGYSVSREKKESFPLTVTSAQKNPTAFYLCASSIVFPGNRRNQPQHFGDGTRLSIL.

V usage is TRBV2 and J usage is TRBJ1-1; the D is unclear. Germline V gives CDR1 SNHLY, CDR2 FYNNEI. The V and J ends lost 3 bases and 5 bases respectively, with 10 bases between them. The CDR3 is 13 residues long. This chain's CDR3 is CASSDRPGTEAFF. CDR3 DNA sequence: TGTGCCAGCAGTGATCGACCCGGGACTGAAGCTTTCTTT.

This clone showed up just once. This sequence joins TRBV19 and TRBJ1-2; the match to TRBD1 covers 9 bases. CDR3 size: 16 residues. Germline loops: CDR1 LNHDA, CDR2 SQIVND (reference sequence). J gave up 5 bases and V 3 bases, and 10 bases lay outside the gene matches. In DNA, the CDR3 is TGTGCCAGTAGTATCAGACCGGGACAGGGAGCTTATGGCTACACCTTC. Translated: CASSIRPGQGAYGYTF.

The chain couples TRBV29-1 to TRBJ2-7; 10 positions match TRBD2. CDR3 length: 14 amino acids. Trimming cost V 5 bases and J 0 bases; bases outside gene matches: 4. Germline CDR1 and CDR2: SQVTM and ANQGSEA. This CDR3 is CSVHSGRSSYEQYF. The CDR3 region has the DNA TGCAGCGTTCATAGCGGGAGGAGCTCCTACGAGCAGTACTTC.

The V and J genes are TRBV18 and TRBJ1-5; no clear D gene. The CDR3 is 14 residues long. The ends were cut back, 2 bases at V and 0 bases at J, with 5 bases in the middle. Germline V gene lookup returns CDR1 KGHSH and CDR2 LQKENI. CDR3 sequence (DNA): TGTGCCAGCTCACCAATGGATAGCAATCAGCCCCAGCATTTT. It encodes CASSPMDSNQPQHF.

This chain connects TRBV6-4 to TRBJ1-6, with D tentatively TRBD1 (5 bases). Germline CDR1 reads MRHNA; CDR2 reads SNTAGT. V was shortened by 4 bases and J by 0 bases, with 19 bases between the two germline ends. This CDR3 has 19 amino acids. The CDR3: CASSGYRNAPSSYNSPLHF. The CDR3 DNA reads TGTGCCAGCAGTGGGTACAGGAATGCCCCTAGCTCCTATAATTCACCCCTCCACTTT.

This clone was observed a single time. The genes are TRBV28 and TRBJ2-7; 10 nucleotides match TRBD2. V lost 5 bases to trimming and J lost 7 bases; unmatched junction nucleotides: 11. Germline V gene lookup returns CDR1 MDHEN and CDR2 SYDVKM. The CDR3 covers 15 residues. The CDR3 loop reads CASSAPASGRGEQYF. DNA for the CDR3: TGTGCCAGCAGTGCCCCCGCCAGCGGGAGGGGTGAGCAGTACTTC.

The V and J genes are TRBV28 and TRBJ1-6; weak D call: TRBD1 (6 bases). Trimming took off 9 bases at V and 9 bases at J, with 18 bases between the two ends. The length of the CDR3 is 14 residues. Germline CDR1 MDHEN, CDR2 SYDVKM. CDR3 nucleotide sequence: TGTGCCAGTATAAACAGGGTCGGGGGTTCACCCCTCCACTTT. This codes for CASINRVGGSPLHF.

The V gene is TRBV4-2, the J gene TRBJ2-4; D not resolved. Germline lookup yields CDR1 LGHNA and CDR2 YNFKEQ. This CDR3 contains 15 residues. Trimming cost V 0 bases and J 9 bases, with 15 bases left between them. The chain's CDR3 is CASSQDYGGGGIQYF. The CDR3 DNA follows: TGTGCCAGCAGCCAAGATTACGGTGGCGGTGGCATTCAGTACTTC.

This sequence joins TRBV2 and TRBJ1-2; D possibly corresponds to TRBD1 (6 bases). This CDR3 spans 12 amino acids. The ends were cut back, 8 bases at V and 8 bases at J, with 15 bases in the middle. Germline V gives CDR1 SNHLY, CDR2 FYNNEI. The CDR3 sequence is CASGGIGTGYTF. The CDR3 DNA sequence: TGTGCCAGCGGGGGCATTGGGACAGGCTACACCTTC.

This clone is a singleton in its sample. This chain uses TRBV5-1 with TRBJ2-5; D remains unclear. CDR3 length equals 14 residues. Trimming stripped 1 base from V and 5 bases from J, with 12 bases between. Germline CDR1 and CDR2: SGHRS and YFSETQ. CDR3: CASSLFPGRETQYF. DNA of the CDR3: TGCGCCAGCAGCTTGTTTCCGGGTCGGGAGACCCAGTACTTC. The complete variable domain, with remaining parts taken from reference TRBV5-1 and TRBJ2-5, reads KAGVTQTPRYLIKTRGQQVTLSCSPISGHRSVSWYQQTPGQGLQFLFEYFSETQRNKGNFPGRFSGRQFSNSRSEMNVSTLELGDSALYLCASSLFPGRETQYFGPGTRLLVL.

The CDR3 nucleotides are TGTGCCACCAGCAAAAACTTACAAAGAGACACTGAAGCTTTCTTT. Its translation: CATSKNLQRDTEAFF. The chain has TRBV15 and TRBJ1-1, with D unclear. From germline, CDR1 is LNHNV and CDR2 YYDKDF (reference sequence). This CDR3 contains 15 residues. The V end was cut by 4 bases, the J end by 3 bases, with 15 bases between.

The rearrangement joins TRBV28 to TRBJ2-7; 10 bases match TRBD1. CDR1 and CDR2 (germline): MDHEN, SYDVKM. There are 14 residues in the CDR3. V shed 4 bases, J shed 4 bases, and the junction held 4 bases outside the gene matches. The CDR3 nucleotides are TGTGCCAGCAGTTCGGACAGGGGGAAGTACGAGCAGTACTTC. Its translation is CASSSDRGKYEQYF.

The chain has TRBV11-2 and TRBJ1-5, with D uncertain. This CDR3 contains 13 residues. Between the trimmed V and J ends, which lost 1 base and 5 bases, there was a span of 6 bases. In germline, CDR1 is SGHAT, CDR2 FQNNGV. The CDR3 DNA sequence: TGTGCCAGCAGCTTAGGGAGAGATCAGCCCCAGCATTTT. Protein: CASSLGRDQPQHF.

The CDR3 region is CASSQVEGVEEQYF. The CDR3 DNA sequence: TGCGCCAGCAGCCAAGTGGAGGGAGTGGAGGAGCAGTACTTC. The V and J genes are TRBV4-3 and TRBJ2-7, with D perhaps TRBD2 (6 bases). Germline CDR1 reads LGHNA; CDR2 reads YSLEER. The CDR3 totals 14 residues. Trimming shortened V by 1 base and J by 7 bases, and 14 bases separated the two germline ends.

The chain carries TRBV7-9 and TRBJ1-2; D is perhaps TRBD1 (5 bases). Trimming removed 5 bases from V and 2 bases from J, with 15 bases in between. The CDR3 runs 15 residues. CDR1 and CDR2 from the germline V gene are SEHNR and FQNEAQ (reference sequence). The CDR3 DNA sequence: TGTGCCAGCAGCGGATCCTCGACAGCCAACTATGGCTACACCTTC. It encodes CASSGSSTANYGYTF. The variable domain in full, completed from reference TRBV7-9 and TRBJ1-2, reads DTGVSQNPRHKITKRGQNVTFRCDPISEHNRLYWYRQTLGQGPEFLTYFQNEAQLEKSRLLSDRFSAERPKGSFSTLEIQRTEQGDSAMYLCASSGSSTANYGYTFGSGTRLTVV.

The V call is TRBV6-5, the J call TRBJ2-7; D may be TRBD1 (5 bases). Germline CDR1 MNHEY, CDR2 SVGAGI. The V and J ends lost 8 bases and 3 bases respectively, with 20 bases between them. This CDR3 has 15 residues. The CDR3 DNA follows: TGTGCCAGCGGCCCCGACAGAGCCCCCGACTACGAGCAGTACTTC. Translating gives CASGPDRAPDYEQYF.

The V gene is TRBV6-5, the J gene TRBJ2-5; D is unresolved. With the DNA end fitting TRBJ2-7 better, the J assignment may be wrong. Germline loops: CDR1 MNHEY, CDR2 SVGAGI. The CDR3 length is 13 residues. The CDR3 region has the DNA TGTGCCAGCAGTTACGAGGCAACCTACGAGCAGTACTTC. The encoded protein is CASSYEATYEQYF.

This chain uses TRBV10-2 with TRBJ1-4; D may be TRBD1 (6 bases). The CDR3 loop spans 17 amino acids. In germline, CDR1 is WSHSY, CDR2 SAAADI. Trimming cost V 6 bases and J 0 bases, with 17 bases left between them. The CDR3 loop is CASSLQGIFTTNEKLFF. As DNA, the CDR3 is TGCGCCAGCAGCCTACAGGGAATCTTCACAACTAATGAAAAACTGTTTTTT.

CDR3 coding DNA: TGCAGCGTTGATTCAGGAACAAGCACAGATACGCAGTATTTT. Translating it yields CSVDSGTSTDTQYF. V gene TRBV29-1 combines with J gene TRBJ2-3; D unclear. This CDR3 has 14 amino acids. V dropped 3 bases and J dropped 0 bases, with 10 bases sitting between them. CDR1 and CDR2 from the germline V gene are SQVTM and ANQGSEA.